This T cell receptor beta chain was recovered during a study of blood T cells in healthy people across ages. The authors ran a second PCR of about 6 to 11 cycles using a sample-barcoded 5' primer and a J-beta primer mix. Each CDR3 protein gets one entry after TCRdb re-called the 5' RACE reads with MiXCR. This table has more than 650,000 distinct CDR3 sequences, 25% to 30% appearing once. This CDR3 region has 16 residues. Germline lookup yields CDR1 MDHEN and CDR2 SYDVKM. The ends were cut back, 0 bases at V and 0 bases at J, with 10 bases in the middle. These data were likewise used in another study, on T cells of mothers and their children.

Material for sequencing was blood. The chain employs TRBV28 and TRBJ2-3; D ambiguous. This TCR was sampled from a boy aged 5-17 years in good health. The CDR3 region is CASSLWDGASTDTQYF. For the CDR3, the DNA is TGTGCCAGCAGTTTATGGGACGGAGCTAGCACAGATACGCAGTATTTT.